The 2 T cell receptor beta chains given below trace back to one sample, sequenced in a study of cytotoxic CD8 clonotypes in ibrutinib-treated CLL. The method was immunoSEQ multiplex PCR; TCRdb's version includes in-frame clones alone and lacks a portion of them. The sample lists fewer than 25,000 clones, about two thirds occurring once. The sample in question was PBMCs, obtained after 24 months of ibrutinib treatment. The receptors stem from a human donor with chronic lymphocytic leukemia.

V and J are TRBV2 and TRBJ2-1; TRBD1 agrees at 7 bases. V shed 5 bases and J 5 bases; nucleotides not matched to a gene: 6. From germline, CDR1 is SNHLY and CDR2 FYNNEI. The CDR3 contains 14 residues. As DNA, the CDR3 is TGTGCCAGCAGTCTCAGGGGGATGGACAATGAGCAGTTCTTC. This translates into CASSLRGMDNEQFF.

This clone has just a few counts. V is TRBV7-9 and J is TRBJ2-3; D is undetermined. CDR1 and CDR2 (germline): SEHNR, FQNEAQ (reference sequence). This CDR3 is 14 amino acids long. Trimming took 2 bases from V and 2 from J, leaving 8 bases between them. The CDR3 DNA is TGTGCCAGCAGCTTACTACACCCCACAGATACGCAGTATTTT. Amino acid sequence: CASSLLHPTDTQYF. Full variable domain (remainder filled in from reference TRBV7-9 and TRBJ2-3): DTGVSQNPRHKITKRGQNVTFRCDPISEHNRLYWYRQTLGQGPEFLTYFQNEAQLEKSRLLSDRFSAERPKGSFSTLEIQRTEQGDSAMYLCASSLLHPTDTQYFGPGTRLTVL.